A selection of T cell receptor beta chains follows, all from one sample in a study of beta chain features in type 1 diabetes. Generated by immunoSEQ multiplex PCR, the TCRdb table keeps only in-frame clones and is missing some. The sample holds under 850,000 clones; around an eighth are singletons and the top ten take about 0.02%. Sequencing used naive CD4+ T cells from blood. The receptors derive from a man between 18 and 29 years old with type 1 diabetes. CDR3s include the opening cysteine and the closing phenylalanine or tryptophan. The order of the fields is D gene, J gene, V gene, clone size, CDR3 DNA, CDR3 protein. D genes are given only for firm matches. Where a row states a size, it is once, few, many or the class of an expanded clone; other rows omit it.

D: NA; J: TRBJ2-6; V: TRBV13; size: NA; DNA: TGTGCCAGCAGCTTAGGACTTAACTCTGGGGCCAACGTCCTGACTTTC; CDR3: CASSLGLNSGANVLTF
D: NA; J: TRBJ1-5; V: TRBV27; size: NA; DNA: TGTGCCAGCAGTTTCAGCCTCTATAGCAATCAGCCCCAGCATTTT; CDR3: CASSFSLYSNQPQHF
D: TRBD2; J: TRBJ2-3; V: TRBV6-5; size: few; DNA: TGTGCCAGCAGTTACTCCGGGGGGACAGATACGCAGTATTTT; CDR3: CASSYSGGTDTQYF
D: TRBD1; J: TRBJ1-3; V: TRBV7-9; size: NA; DNA: TGTGCCAGCAGCCTCCGGGACAGCGGTGTTTTGGACACCATATATTTT; CDR3: CASSLRDSGVLDTIYF
D: TRBD2; J: TRBJ2-1; V: TRBV11-3; size: few; DNA: TGTGCCAGCAGCTTATTTGGACTAGCGGGGAACAATGAGCAGTTCTTC; CDR3: CASSLFGLAGNNEQFF
D: TRBD1; J: TRBJ2-7; V: TRBV28; size: NA; DNA: TGTGCCAGCAGTTTGGCCCCACAGGGGGCGCGGGAGCAGTACTTC; CDR3: CASSLAPQGAREQYF
D: TRBD1; J: TRBJ1-4; V: TRBV5-6; size: NA; DNA: TGTGCCAGCTCTACGCCGGGACAGATTAATGAAAAACTGTTTTTT; CDR3: CASSTPGQINEKLFF
D: TRBD2; J: TRBJ2-7; V: TRBV7-8; size: NA; DNA: TGTGCCAGCAGCAAGATAGCGGGGGAGCAGTACTTC; CDR3: CASSKIAGEQYF
D: NA; J: TRBJ2-7; V: TRBV27; size: NA; DNA: TGTGCCAGCAGTTTCCGTTCTAACTACGAGCAGTACTTC; CDR3: CASSFRSNYEQYF
D: TRBD2; J: TRBJ2-7; V: TRBV5-4; size: few; DNA: TGTGCCAGCAGCACCGGGGGTAGCGGGGTATTTTACTACGAGCAGTACTTC; CDR3: CASSTGGSGVFYYEQYF
D: TRBD2; J: TRBJ2-3; V: TRBV30; size: few; DNA: TGTGCCTGGAGCCGGACTAGCGGAGACACAGATACGCAGTATTTT; CDR3: CAWSRTSGDTDTQYF
D: NA; J: TRBJ1-1; V: TRBV6-5; size: few; DNA: TGTGCCAGCAGTTACGTTGTGGGAGTCACTGAAGCTTTCTTT; CDR3: CASSYVVGVTEAFF
D: NA; J: TRBJ2-1; V: TRBV23-1; size: NA; DNA: TGCGCCAGCAGTCCCGAGGGGGGAGCCGAATGGTCCTACAATGAGCAGTTCTTC; CDR3: CASSPEGGAEWSYNEQFF
D: TRBD1; J: TRBJ2-1; V: TRBV5-4; size: few; DNA: TGTGCCAGCAGCTTGGGCGGGACAGGGGGCTACAATGAGCAGTTCTTC; CDR3: CASSLGGTGGYNEQFF
D: TRBD1; J: TRBJ2-3; V: TRBV29-1; size: few; DNA: TGCAGCGTTCTGACGACAGGGATTCGCACAGATACGCAGTATTTT; CDR3: CSVLTTGIRTDTQYF
D: NA; J: TRBJ2-5; V: TRBV11-3; size: few; DNA: TGTGCCAGCAGTCCCGTTCAAGAGACCCAGTACTTC; CDR3: CASSPVQETQYF
D: NA; J: TRBJ1-2; V: TRBV7-9; size: NA; DNA: TGTGCCAGCAGCTTTGACCTAACCTATGGCTACACCTTC; CDR3: CASSFDLTYGYTF
D: TRBD2; J: TRBJ2-3; V: TRBV29-1; size: few; DNA: TGCAGCGTTGAAGATCGAGCGGGGGGCGGAGTGGATACGCAGTATTTT; CDR3: CSVEDRAGGGVDTQYF
D: NA; J: TRBJ1-6; V: TRBV27; size: few; DNA: TGTGCCAGCATCCTACCGGGACGGGGGACCGCACCCCTCCACTTT; CDR3: CASILPGRGTAPLHF
D: NA; J: TRBJ2-3; V: TRBV27; size: NA; DNA: TGTGCCAGCAGTTCCTCTAGACTAGCAGATACGCAGTATTTT; CDR3: CASSSSRLADTQYF
D: NA; J: TRBJ1-6; V: TRBV28; size: few; DNA: TGTGCCAGCAGTCTCAGCCCGACAGGCCCCAATTCACCCCTCCACTTT; CDR3: CASSLSPTGPNSPLHF
D: TRBD1; J: TRBJ2-1; V: TRBV28; size: NA; DNA: TGTGCCAGCAGTTTTACATGGACAGGGACCTACAATGAGCAGTTCTTC; CDR3: CASSFTWTGTYNEQFF
D: NA; J: TRBJ1-4; V: TRBV7-2; size: few; DNA: TGTGCCAGCAGCTTAGAAGCCAGGCCTAATGAAAAACTGTTTTTT; CDR3: CASSLEARPNEKLFF
D: NA; J: TRBJ1-4; V: TRBV14; size: few; DNA: TGTGCCAGCAGTCCAGGGTTTGGAGGAGAAAAACTGTTTTTT; CDR3: CASSPGFGGEKLFF
D: NA; J: TRBJ1-2; V: TRBV19; size: few; DNA: TGTGCCAGTACACCCCTGGGGACTAACTATGGCTACACCTTC; CDR3: CASTPLGTNYGYTF